The next 4 T cell receptor beta chains were all read from a single sample in a study of T cell changes during pregnancy in multiple sclerosis. Only in-frame clones appear in the TCRdb table, and some are missing; sequencing was by immunoSEQ multiplex PCR. The sample has more than 65,000 clones, 90% to 95% seen once. This specimen was peripheral blood, taken in the second trimester of pregnancy. The receptors derive from a female donor with multiple sclerosis, enrolled in a pregnancy study.

This chain connects TRBV9 to TRBJ1-2; TRBD1 matches 9 bases. The CDR3 is made up of 14 amino acids. With 6 bases clipped from V and 6 bases from J, the junction kept 9 bases outside the gene matches. Germline CDR1 reads SGDLS; CDR2 reads YYNGEE. DNA for the CDR3: TGTGCCAGCACCCTAGGACAGGGGTTTGATGGCTACACCTTC. Protein: CASTLGQGFDGYTF.

This clone was detected only once. The chain combines TRBV28 with TRBJ1-4, with 8 bases aligning to TRBD1. CDR3 length equals 14 residues. The germline CDR1 and CDR2 sequences are MDHEN and SYDVKM. With V trimmed by 5 bases and J by 7 bases, 6 bases remained unmatched. The CDR3 DNA sequence: TGTGCCAGCAGTCCAGGGGGCTTGGGTGAAAAACTGTTTTTT. It translates to CASSPGGLGEKLFF.

The V gene is TRBV19, the J gene TRBJ1-4; the match to TRBD1 covers 7 bases. This CDR3 is 14 amino acids long. V was pared by 3 bases and J by 5 bases, with 3 bases of the junction left unmatched. Germline V gene data show CDR1 as LNHDA and CDR2 as SQIVND (reference sequence). CDR3 sequence reads: CASSMTGQNEKLFF. The CDR3 DNA is TGTGCCAGTAGTATGACAGGGCAAAATGAAAAACTGTTTTTT.

The chain combines TRBV2 with TRBJ2-7; tentatively, D is TRBD1 (6 bases). Between the trimmed V and J ends, which lost 7 bases and 2 bases, there was a span of 12 bases. The germline gives CDR1 SNHLY, CDR2 FYNNEI. The CDR3 sequence is 13 residues long. CDR3: CASNSDRTYEQYF. In DNA, the CDR3 is TGTGCCAGCAATTCGGACAGAACCTACGAGCAGTACTTC.